The T cell receptor beta chain under discussion was sequenced for a study of CD8 T cells in Susac syndrome. Findings of the study overall: The study's TCR sequencing and HLA analysis covered a relatively small number of individuals, and the study acknowledged this.

The study sequenced TCR beta in blood CD8+ and CD4+ T cells. It was negative isolation that provided the CD8+ and CD4+ T cells, whereas TEMRA cells were enriched by FACS. The RNA input was 0.5 to 1 ug, and it was reverse transcribed with random hexamers. A single record per CDR3 protein comes from TCRdb applying MiXCR to the immunoSEQ multiplex PCR reads. This table holds some 120,000 distinct CDR3 sequences, more than 90% found once. V was clipped by 7 bases and J by 7 bases; unmatched bases: 3. This CDR3 is built from 11 residues. The germline CDR1 and CDR2 sequences are MGHDK and SYGVNS. This clonotype showed up just once. The antigen is undetermined.

Sequenced: CD4+ T cells from PBMCs. The clonotype comes from a human donor in good health. V usage is TRBV25-1 and J usage is TRBJ2-7; 8 bases are a match to TRBD2. CDR3: CASTGGGEQYF. DNA of the CDR3: TGTGCCAGCACCGGGGGGGGAGAGCAGTACTTC.